This T cell receptor (beta chain) was profiled in a study of CD8 T cells in ankylosing spondylitis. CDR1 is ENHRY and CDR2 is SYGVKD in the germline V gene. The CDR3 runs 13 residues. The V and J ends lost 4 bases and 3 bases respectively, with 10 bases between them. The TCR beta libraries were generated through quantitative 5'-RACE incorporating molecular barcodes. A single record per CDR3 protein comes from TCRdb applying MiXCR to the 5' RACE reads. The sample holds roughly 490,000 distinct CDR3 sequences, about 5.2% seen once. Ten or more counts support this clonotype. Its target is unknown. General study findings and limits: Disease-associated clones were reportedly significantly overrepresented in matched ankylosing spondylitis synovial fluid. In reactive arthritis synovial fluid and blood, some motif variants had been reported before. A TCR beta motif of roughly eight highly homologous variants seemed to mark ankylosing spondylitis blood.

The J gene is TRBJ2-7, the V gene TRBV10-3, with D perhaps matching TRBD2 (6 bases). The TCR comes from a male donor with ankylosing spondylitis. The sequenced sample consisted of blood, either unsorted or a sorted T cell fraction (not recorded which). In nucleotides, the CDR3 is TGTGCCATCAGTGCGGGGGTTAGCTACGAGCAGTACTTC. Protein sequence: CAISAGVSYEQYF.